The 21 T cell receptor beta chains below were found in one sample sequenced in a study of T-cell memory formation after mild COVID-19. TCRdb used MiXCR to reprocess the 5' RACE reads, holding one entry per CDR3 protein. Of a few hundred thousand distinct CDR3 sequences listed, more than 20% are singletons. The sample consisted of PBMCs or a T cell subset sorted from them (not recorded which). All receptors derive from an adult woman who had mild COVID-19 (a few samples of this study predate the infection). Cell type and time point are not known.

This clonotype has just a few counts. CDR3 nucleotide sequence: TGTGCCAGCAGCTTAGAAGTTTTTAGCGGTGGCAGGGCGGATGAAAAACTGTTTTTT. It specifies CASSLEVFSGGRADEKLFF. The chain couples TRBV7-6 to TRBJ1-4; D is possibly TRBD1 (5 bases). The CDR3 is 19 residues long. Germline V CDR1 and CDR2: SGHVS, FNYEAQ. V was trimmed by 1 base and J by 6 bases, leaving 24 bases between them.

Of note for this clonotype: The junction departs from germline at one end; a sequencing error may be responsible. The genes are TRBV20-1 and TRBJ2-1; TRBD2 agrees at 8 bases. CDR1 is DFQATT, CDR2 SNEGSKA, per germline (reference sequence). This CDR3 has 16 residues. CDR3 sequence: CSARDLAGGSYNEQLF. CDR3 in DNA: TGCAGTGCTAGAGATTTGGCGGGGGGCTCCTACAATGAGCAGTTATTC.

The chain joins TRBV12-3 or TRBV12-4 to TRBJ1-2; TRBD1 aligns across 7 bases. The CDR3 is 13 residues long. V lost 5 bases, J lost 7 bases, and 7 bases stayed unmatched. The chain's CDR3 is CASSLQGDGGYTF. CDR3 in DNA: TGTGCCAGCAGTCTCCAGGGGGACGGTGGCTACACCTTC.

This clonotype has more than one count but fewer than ten. This chain uses TRBV29-1 with TRBJ2-6; unclear D gene. The germline V and J ends were trimmed by 3 bases and 4 bases, with 7 bases remaining between them. The CDR3 totals 13 residues. Germline V CDR1 and CDR2: SQVTM, ANQGSEA. In DNA form, the CDR3 reads TGCAGCGTTGAGGTGCACGGGGCCAACGTCCTGACTTTC. Its protein is CSVEVHGANVLTF.

This clonotype was recorded a few times. The gene calls are TRBV4-2 and TRBJ2-3, with D uncertain. The CDR3 loop spans 14 amino acids. CDR1 LGHNA and CDR2 YNFKEQ come from the germline V gene. With 1 base removed from V and 5 bases from J, the gap between germline ends came to 10 bases. The CDR3 loop is CASSQGLLGDTQYF. The CDR3, as DNA: TGTGCCAGCAGCCAAGGTCTATTGGGAGATACGCAGTATTTT.

This clonotype came up many times. CDR3 sequence: CAWSVYPSGRDEQFF. The CDR3 bases are TGTGCCTGGAGTGTATATCCTAGCGGGAGGGATGAGCAGTTCTTC. The chain employs TRBV30 and TRBJ2-1, with TRBD2 matching 12 bases. Germline trimming cut 0 bases from V and 8 bases from J; bases unmatched to any gene: 5. Germline loops: CDR1 GTSNPN, CDR2 SVGIG (reference sequence). CDR3 size: 15 residues.

The chain employs TRBV12-3 or TRBV12-4 and TRBJ2-6, with D unresolved. The V end lost 10 bases, the J end lost 3 bases, and 10 bases lay between the germline ends. The CDR3 totals 13 residues. CDR3 coding DNA: TGTGCCACTGTGGCGCATGGGGCCAACGTCCTGACTTTC. Its translation: CATVAHGANVLTF.

This clonotype came up a few times. V and J are TRBV4-3 and TRBJ2-1, with 12 bases lining up with TRBD2. V lost 6 bases to trimming and J lost 8 bases; unmatched junction nucleotides: 8. The length of the CDR3 is 15 residues. Germline-derived CDR1 and CDR2 are LGHNA and YSLEER. The CDR3 sequence: CASSRGLAGRDEQFF. In nucleotides, the CDR3 is TGCGCCAGCAGTCGAGGACTAGCGGGAAGGGATGAGCAGTTCTTC.

In its sample, this clonotype was seen a few times. CDR3 sequence: CALRGYQETQYF. The CDR3 DNA reads as TGTGCCCTGAGGGGGTACCAAGAGACCCAGTACTTC. The rearrangement links TRBV7-9 to TRBJ2-5; D possibly corresponds to TRBD1 (6 bases). The CDR3 loop spans 12 amino acids. Trimming pared 11 bases from V and 0 bases from J, leaving 10 bases between. Germline V lookup: CDR1 SEHNR, CDR2 FQNEAQ (reference sequence).

The sample holds a few counts of this clonotype. The chain joins TRBV12-3 or TRBV12-4 to TRBJ1-3; no firm D call. The CDR3 totals 12 residues. Trimming shortened V by 7 bases and J by 3 bases, and 7 bases separated the two germline ends. The DNA of the CDR3 is TGTGCCAGCACCTTCCATGGAAACACCATATATTTT. This gives the protein CASTFHGNTIYF.

V usage is TRBV29-1 and J usage is TRBJ2-7; D is possibly TRBD1 (5 bases). Germline CDR1 is SQVTM and CDR2 is ANQGSEA. V lost 4 bases to trimming and J lost 4 bases, with 14 bases between them. The CDR3 extends over 13 amino acids. CDR3 sequence: CSVGAGLRYEQYF. The DNA for the CDR3 is TGCAGCGTTGGGGCAGGGCTTCGGTACGAGCAGTACTTC.

V is TRBV20-1 and J is TRBJ1-2; no reliable D call. Germline CDR1 and CDR2: DFQATT and SNEGSKA (reference sequence). This CDR3 has 13 residues. Trimming took 0 bases from V and 8 from J, leaving 13 bases between them. CDR3 protein: CSAREKEGGGYTF. The CDR3 DNA sequence: TGCAGTGCTAGAGAGAAAGAGGGAGGGGGCTACACCTTC.

The V call is TRBV7-3, the J call TRBJ2-1, with TRBD2 identical over 15 bases. With 5 bases clipped from V and 9 bases from J, the junction kept 5 bases outside the gene matches. Germline CDR1 SGHTA, CDR2 FQGTGA. This CDR3 is built from 15 residues. The CDR3 protein is CASSPGLAGGAEQFF. The CDR3 DNA sequence: TGTGCCAGCAGCCCCGGACTAGCGGGGGGGGCTGAGCAGTTCTTC. Variable domain in full (rest from reference TRBV7-3 and TRBJ2-1): GAGVSQTPSNKVTEKGKYVELRCDPISGHTALYWYRQSLGQGPEFLIYFQGTGAADDSGLPNDRFFAVRPEGSVSTLKIQRTERGDSAVYLCASSPGLAGGAEQFFGPGTRLTVL.

CDR3 sequence: CASSQVAGANGELFF. The CDR3 DNA reads TGTGCCAGCAGCCAAGTGGCGGGAGCGAACGGGGAGCTGTTTTTT. V usage is TRBV3-1 and J usage is TRBJ2-2; 7 bases are shared with TRBD2. Germline CDR1 is LGHDT and CDR2 is YNNKEL (reference sequence). The CDR3 runs to 15 residues. V trimming: 1 base; J trimming: 7 bases; junction bases outside the gene matches: 6.

This chain uses TRBV19 with TRBJ2-7; TRBD2 matches at 12 bases. The CDR3 covers 14 residues. V trimming: 10 bases; J trimming: 4 bases; junction bases outside the gene matches: 8. CDR1 is LNHDA and CDR2 is SQIVND in the germline V gene (reference sequence). CDR3 sequence (DNA): TGTGCCACGAAGCGGACTAGCGGGGATTACGAGCAGTACTTC. Its protein product is CATKRTSGDYEQYF.

This chain links TRBV5-6 with TRBJ2-1; no definite D call. Germline V gene sequence: CDR1 SGHDT, CDR2 YYEEEE. V shed 2 bases and J shed 7 bases, with 7 bases lying between them. This CDR3 spans 12 amino acids. CDR3 nucleotide sequence: TGTGCCAGCAGCTTCTATGGGAATGAGCAGTTCTTC. Translation gives CASSFYGNEQFF.

The V call is TRBV24-1, the J call TRBJ2-2, with 9 bases aligning to TRBD2. V shed 4 bases, J shed 1 base, and the junction held 3 bases outside the gene matches. There are 16 residues in the CDR3. In germline, CDR1 is KGHDR, CDR2 SFDVKD. This CDR3 reads CATSDSTSGNTGELFF. CDR3 bases: TGTGCCACCAGTGACTCGACTAGCGGGAACACCGGGGAGCTGTTTTTT.

This chain connects TRBV15 to TRBJ2-1; a possible D gene is TRBD1 (6 bases). Germline assignment: CDR1 LNHNV and CDR2 YYDKDF (reference sequence). V was trimmed by 0 bases and J by 15 bases, leaving 15 bases between them. This CDR3 has 13 residues. The CDR3 nucleotides read TGTGCCACCAGCAGAGATGAGGGGGAGAAAGTGTTCTTC. Translation: CATSRDEGEKVFF.

This clonotype has a handful of counts. This chain joins TRBV24-1 and TRBJ2-5; D might be TRBD2 (5 bases). This CDR3 has 15 amino acids. Trimming removed 5 bases from V and 5 bases from J, with 17 bases in between. The germline gives CDR1 KGHDR, CDR2 SFDVKD. CDR3 bases: TGTGCCACCAGTGTATCACTAGGGCATCGGGAGACCCAGTACTTC. Amino acids: CATSVSLGHRETQYF.

The rearrangement links TRBV5-1 to TRBJ2-3; D uncertain. The CDR3 contains 14 residues. Trimming removed 4 bases from V and 3 bases from J, with 12 bases in between. The germline gives CDR1 SGHRS, CDR2 YFSETQ. CDR3 nucleotides: TGCGCCAGCAGCCTTGGCTACGGAACAGATACGCAGTATTTT. Protein: CASSLGYGTDTQYF.

This clonotype occurred a few times. This rearrangement joins TRBV5-4 to TRBJ2-1; D remains ambiguous. CDR3 length: 11 amino acids. Per the germline V gene, CDR1 is SGHNT and CDR2 is YYREEE (reference sequence). V lost 6 bases to trimming and J lost 5 bases, with 6 bases between them. This CDR3 is CASTMNNEQFF. The CDR3 DNA follows: TGTGCCAGCACCATGAACAATGAGCAGTTCTTC. The full variable domain, rest sourced from reference TRBV5-4 and TRBJ2-1, is ETGVTQSPTHLIKTRGQQVTLRCSSQSGHNTVSWYQQALGQGPQFIFQYYREEENGRGNFPPRFSGLQFPNYSSELNVNALELDDSALYLCASTMNNEQFFGPGTRLTVL.